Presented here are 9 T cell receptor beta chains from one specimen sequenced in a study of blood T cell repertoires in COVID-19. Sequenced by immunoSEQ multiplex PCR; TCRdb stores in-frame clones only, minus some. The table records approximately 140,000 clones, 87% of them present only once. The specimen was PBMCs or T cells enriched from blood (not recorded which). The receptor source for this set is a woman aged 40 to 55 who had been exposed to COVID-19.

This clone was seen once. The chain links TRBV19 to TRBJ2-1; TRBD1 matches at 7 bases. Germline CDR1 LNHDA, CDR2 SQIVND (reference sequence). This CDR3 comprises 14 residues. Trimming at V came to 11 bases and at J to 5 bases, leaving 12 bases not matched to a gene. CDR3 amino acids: CAGKDRVENNEQFF. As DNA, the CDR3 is TGTGCCGGTAAAGACAGGGTTGAGAACAATGAGCAGTTCTTC.

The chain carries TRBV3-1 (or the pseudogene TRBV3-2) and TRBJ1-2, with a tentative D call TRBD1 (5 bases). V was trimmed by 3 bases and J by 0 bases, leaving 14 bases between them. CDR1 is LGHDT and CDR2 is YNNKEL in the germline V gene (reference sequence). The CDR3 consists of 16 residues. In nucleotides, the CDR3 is TGTGCCAGCAGCCAGAGACAGTTTCAAGCTAACTATGGCTACACCTTC. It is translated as CASSQRQFQANYGYTF.

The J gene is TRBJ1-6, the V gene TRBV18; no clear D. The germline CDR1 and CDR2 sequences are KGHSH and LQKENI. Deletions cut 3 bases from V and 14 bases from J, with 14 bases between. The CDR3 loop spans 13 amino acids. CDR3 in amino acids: CASSPDTVRTLHF. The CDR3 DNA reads TGTGCCAGCTCACCTGACACCGTGCGCACCCTCCACTTT.

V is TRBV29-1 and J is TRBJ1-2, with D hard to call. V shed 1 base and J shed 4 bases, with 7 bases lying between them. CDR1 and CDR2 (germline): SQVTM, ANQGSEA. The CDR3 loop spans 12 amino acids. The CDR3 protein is CSVEGSPYGYTF. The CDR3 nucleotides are TGCAGCGTTGAAGGCAGTCCCTATGGCTACACCTTC.

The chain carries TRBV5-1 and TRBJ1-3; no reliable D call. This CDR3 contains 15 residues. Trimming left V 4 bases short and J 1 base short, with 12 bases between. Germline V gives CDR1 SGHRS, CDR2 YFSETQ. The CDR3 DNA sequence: TGCGCCAGCAGCCGCGGGCCGGGATCTGGAAACACCATATATTTT. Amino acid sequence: CASSRGPGSGNTIYF.

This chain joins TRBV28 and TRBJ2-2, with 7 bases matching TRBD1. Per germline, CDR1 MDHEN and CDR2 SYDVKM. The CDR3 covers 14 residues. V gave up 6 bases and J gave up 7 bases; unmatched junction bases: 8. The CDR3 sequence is CASSLRGNDGELFF. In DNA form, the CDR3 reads TGTGCCAGCAGCCTCAGGGGGAACGACGGGGAGCTGTTTTTT.

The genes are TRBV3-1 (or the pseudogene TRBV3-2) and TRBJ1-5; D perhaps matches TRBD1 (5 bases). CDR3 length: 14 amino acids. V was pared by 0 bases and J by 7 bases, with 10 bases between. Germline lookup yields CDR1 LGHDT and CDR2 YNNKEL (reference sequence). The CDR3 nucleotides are TGTGCCAGCAGCCAAGAGGGGGGAAAACAGCCCCAGCATTTT. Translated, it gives CASSQEGGKQPQHF.

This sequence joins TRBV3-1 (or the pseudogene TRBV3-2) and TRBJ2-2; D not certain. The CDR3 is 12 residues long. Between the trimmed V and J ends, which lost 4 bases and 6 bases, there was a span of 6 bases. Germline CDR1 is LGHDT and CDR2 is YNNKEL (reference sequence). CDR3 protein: CASSPLSGELFF. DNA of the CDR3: TGTGCCAGCAGCCCCCTCTCCGGGGAGCTGTTTTTT.

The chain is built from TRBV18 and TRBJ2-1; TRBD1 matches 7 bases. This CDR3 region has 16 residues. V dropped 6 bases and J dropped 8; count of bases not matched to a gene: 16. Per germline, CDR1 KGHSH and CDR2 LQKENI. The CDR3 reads CASSLDGTGVGHEQFF. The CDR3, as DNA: TGTGCCAGCTCCCTAGACGGTACAGGGGTTGGCCATGAGCAGTTCTTC.